The clone carrying this TCR beta chain was detected a few times. Its target is unknown. The library labeled individual cDNA molecules by adding unique molecular identifiers to them. One entry per CDR3 protein results from TCRdb running MiXCR on the RACE reads. The table includes about 250,000 distinct CDR3 sequences, roughly 7.7% detected once. Time point of the sample: pre-sensitization, week 0. Sample treatment: therapeutic diphenylcyclopropenone sensitization with weekly scalp DPC. Total RNA was isolated from whole blood that had not been fractionated. These data come from a study of human T cells and chemical hapten exposure. In the study overall: Patients, chiefly female, had alopecia areata, totalis or universalis. Study-wide results and caveats: Compared to controls, expanded TCRs made significantly more large clusters of similar CDR3s.

The V end was cut by 5 bases, the J end by 7 bases, with 15 bases between. The CDR3 is 14 residues long. Germline CDR1 and CDR2: LGHNT and FRNRAP. Here the sequenced sample was whole blood, taken in connection with sensitization to the hapten diphenylcyclopropenone (DPC). The chain links TRBV12-5 to TRBJ2-1; tentative D call: TRBD2 (6 bases). This receptor was identified in a man aged 18 to 29 with alopecia areata. Some clones in this sample may be carry-over from other donors' samples. CDR3 in amino acids: CASGVSGLLNEQFF. CDR3 bases: TGTGCTAGTGGTGTCTCGGGACTGCTTAATGAGCAGTTCTTC.